This passage covers 8 T cell receptor beta chains from one sample sequenced in a study of regulatory T cells in long-lasting Graves disease. Arm-PCR of CDR3 regions with iRepertoire HTBI primers generated TCR beta libraries. TCRdb re-analysed the multiplex PCR reads in MiXCR, keeping a single row per CDR3 protein. In the table there are roughly 410,000 distinct CDR3 sequences, over 12% of which are singletons. Regarding time point: newly diagnosed GD, antithyroid drugs for less than 3 months. From RNA extracted from PBMCs, the TCR library was made. These sequences were also reported in another study, on T cells in Graves' hyperthyroidism and ophthalmopathy.

This material consisted of peripheral blood mononuclear cells (PBMCs), taken at new diagnosis, from a patient treated with antithyroid drugs. The receptors come from a woman in her thirties or forties with Graves disease.

This clonotype was seen repeatedly, ten times or more. This sequence joins TRBV12-3 or TRBV12-4 and TRBJ1-1, with D unclear. Deletions cut 2 bases from V and 8 bases from J, with 18 bases between. The CDR3 totals 15 residues. CDR3 region: CASSLSGSFKGEAFF. DNA for the CDR3: TGTGCCAGCAGTTTATCGGGTTCCTTTAAAGGCGAAGCTTTCTTT.

The J gene is TRBJ2-4, the V gene TRBV29-1; 7 nucleotides agree with TRBD1. In germline, CDR1 is SQVTM, CDR2 ANQGSEA. The V and J ends lost 6 bases and 9 bases, in that order; junction bases with no gene match: 5. This CDR3 spans 11 amino acids. The CDR3 bases are TGCAGCGTATTGACAGGGATCATTCAGTACTTC. It translates to CSVLTGIIQYF.

There are many counts of this clonotype. V usage is TRBV7-2 and J usage is TRBJ2-7; D remains unclear. Germline V gene lookup returns CDR1 SGHTA and CDR2 FQGNSA. The CDR3 sequence is 15 residues long. Here the CDR3 reads CATEAGRWGSYEQYF. CDR3 bases: TGTGCAACCGAGGCCGGTCGATGGGGATCCTACGAGCAGTACTTC.

This clonotype was seen repeatedly, ten times or more. The chain employs TRBV11-3 and TRBJ1-1, with D perhaps matching TRBD1 (5 bases). CDR3 length equals 13 residues. CDR1 is SGHNT and CDR2 is YENEEA in the germline V gene. Trimming took off 4 bases at V and 3 bases at J, with 9 bases between the two ends. This CDR3 reads CASSSDTDTEAFF. The CDR3 DNA reads as TGTGCCAGCAGCTCGGACACGGACACTGAAGCTTTCTTT.

This clonotype appeared many times. The CDR3 sequence is CASSLNVGEQYF. The CDR3 DNA follows: TGTGCCAGCAGCCTCAACGTGGGCGAGCAGTACTTC. V is TRBV7-2 and J is TRBJ2-7; D uncertain. Germline V gene sequence: CDR1 SGHTA, CDR2 FQGNSA. V lost 5 bases to trimming and J lost 6 bases, with 11 bases between them. This CDR3 has 12 residues.

This clonotype was counted many times. The J gene is TRBJ2-7, the V gene TRBV12-3 or TRBV12-4; 10 bases agree with TRBD1. V lost 6 bases to trimming and J lost 2 bases; unmatched junction nucleotides: 7. The CDR3 has 15 residues. The CDR3 loop reads CASSLTGGQAYEQYF. The CDR3 bases are TGTGCCAGCAGCCTGACAGGGGGCCAAGCCTACGAGCAGTACTTC.

The genes are TRBV7-9 and TRBJ2-3, with TRBD1 matching 8 bases. Unmatched junction bases numbered 9, after V lost 1 base and J lost 3 bases. This CDR3 is 17 amino acids long. Per germline, CDR1 SEHNR and CDR2 FQNEAQ (reference sequence). The CDR3 protein is CASSLGYYRGDTDTQYF. The CDR3 nucleotides are TGTGCCAGCAGCTTAGGATATTACAGGGGGGATACAGATACGCAGTATTTT.

This clonotype was recorded many times. The rearrangement joins TRBV3-1 to TRBJ2-3; D unresolved. CDR1 is LGHDT and CDR2 is YNNKEL in the germline V gene (reference sequence). Trimming shortened V by 2 bases and J by 5 bases, and 8 bases separated the two germline ends. The CDR3 has 13 amino acids. The CDR3: CASSQTRVDTQYF. CDR3 nucleotide sequence: TGTGCCAGCAGCCAAACGAGAGTAGATACGCAGTATTTT.